This TCR beta chain came from a study of T cell responses to AZD1222 COVID-19 vaccine. Overall study results and limits: Only a handful of AZD1222 recipients were seropositive at baseline.

Sequenced by immunoSEQ multiplex PCR; TCRdb stores in-frame clones only, minus some. The table has roughly 150,000 clones, just over 90% seen once. The V gene's germline CDR1 is LGHNA and CDR2 YSLEER. CDR3 length: 14 amino acids. V lost 2 bases, J lost 2 bases, and 7 bases lay in between. Comment on this clone: The antigen remains undetermined.

The material sequenced was peripheral blood, taken 28 days after the second AZD1222 dose. The chain uses TRBV4-3 and TRBJ2-1; D is perhaps TRBD2 (5 bases). This receptor was identified in an adult who received the AZD1222 COVID-19 vaccine. CDR3 in DNA: TGCGCCAGCAGCCAAATACTAGCCTACAATGAGCAGTTCTTC. Translated: CASSQILAYNEQFF.